The sample holds one count of the clone carrying this TCR beta chain. Its antigen is as yet unknown. The data derive from a study of beta chain features in type 1 diabetes. Whole-study findings and limits: The similarity of naive, central memory and Treg TCRB repertoires appeared greater among patients than among healthy donors.

V gave up 4 bases and J gave up 3 bases, with 7 bases separating them. The CDR3 sequence is 11 residues long. In germline, CDR1 is GTSNPN, CDR2 SVGIG (reference sequence). All of the isolated RNA was reverse transcribed, so expressed TCRB transcripts were sequenced. Using immunoSEQ multiplex PCR, the repertoire was profiled, and TCRdb retains in-frame clones only, with some absent. This sample carries fewer than 250,000 clones, approximately 70% of them seen once, and the ten largest clones take approximately 0.053%. The TCR comes from a young man in good health. The sequenced sample was naive CD4+ T cells from blood. This chain joins TRBV30 and TRBJ2-7; D uncertain. The CDR3 DNA reads TGTGCCTGGACAAGTAACTACGAGCAGTACTTC. Residues: CAWTSNYEQYF.